This paragraph reports one T cell receptor beta chain. Its specificity is unknown. This specimen comes from a study of cytomegalovirus exposure and HLA in healthy donors. Whole-study results and caveats: Most of the CMV-associated TCR beta chains (in a later analysis) appeared to be HLA-restricted.

Primers included in the PCR were 60 Vbeta and 13 Jbeta primers. Data came from immunoSEQ multiplex PCR; TCRdb stores just in-frame clones and leaves some out. This sample has about 110,000 clones, with approximately 70% found just once. Germline V gene data show CDR1 as MNHNS and CDR2 as SASEGT. CDR3 size: 16 residues. After removal of 2 bases from V and 3 bases from J, the junction contained 0 bases not matched to a gene. V is TRBV6-1 and J is TRBJ2-6; 11 bases align to TRBD2. Sequencing was carried out using PBMCs. This receptor was taken from a woman in her twenties or thirties in good health and CMV-seronegative. This CDR3 reads CASSETSGSGANVLTF. CDR3 sequence (DNA): TGTGCCAGCAGTGAAACTAGCGGGAGTGGGGCCAACGTCCTGACTTTC.